The T cell receptor (beta chain) described here comes from a study of cytomegalovirus exposure and HLA in healthy donors. 13 Jbeta primers and 60 Vbeta primers were used for the PCR. Method: immunoSEQ multiplex PCR; TCRdb's copy keeps in-frame clones and lacks some. The sample consists of around 190,000 clones, around 85% of them appearing once. Germline V CDR1 and CDR2: MNHEY, SVGAGI. The V gene lost 6 bases and the J gene lost 9 bases, with 15 bases spanning the gap. The CDR3 spans 13 residues. The TCR originated in a man between 18 and 29 years old in good health and CMV-seronegative. Sequences were obtained from PBMCs. V gene TRBV6-5 combines with J gene TRBJ2-1; a weak D match, TRBD1 (6 bases). DNA for the CDR3: TGTGCCAGCAGGGGAACAGGGTTTGTTGAGCAGTTCTTC. Its translation: CASRGTGFVEQFF.